The rows below give T cell receptor beta chains drawn from one sample of a study of T cells in Graves' hyperthyroidism and ophthalmopathy. MiXCR, run by TCRdb on the multiplex PCR reads, gives a single entry per CDR3 protein. The top ten hold around a fifth of the sample, which has roughly 500,000 distinct CDR3 sequences, 35% to 55% seen once. Source material: peripheral blood or thyroid tissue (not recorded which). These receptors originate from an adult woman with Graves' disease, either hyperthyroidism or ophthalmopathy (not recorded which). Each CDR3 is given with its conserved first and last residue. D genes are given only for firm matches. The size of a clone is reported for some rows only, either as once, few or many, or as a class for expanded clones.

D gene	J gene	clone size	V gene	CDR3 DNA	CDR3 protein
TRBD1	TRBJ1-1	.	TRBV20-1	TGCAGTGCTAGAGATTCGGACAGGGGGGACACTGAAGCTTTCTTT	CSARDSDRGDTEAFF
.	TRBJ1-5	many	TRBV3-1	TGTGCCAGCAGCCCCACAGGCGGGGCCCAGCATTTT	CASSPTGGAQHF
TRBD1	TRBJ2-5	.	TRBV7-6	TGTGCCAGCAGCGCGACAGGGGGGGCGGAGTACTTC	CASSATGGAEYF
TRBD2	TRBJ2-5	many	TRBV11-2	TGTGCCAGCAGCTTGATAGCGGGAGCTCCAGAGACCCAGTACTTC	CASSLIAGAPETQYF
.	TRBJ2-2	few	TRBV3-1	TGTGCCAGCAGAAAAATCATACAGGGAGTGGAGGAGCTGTTTTTT	CASRKIIQGVEELFF
.	TRBJ1-2	.	TRBV3-1	TGTGCCAGCAGCCCAGATGGGCTAAATGGCTACACCTTC	CASSPDGLNGYTF
.	TRBJ2-7	many	TRBV7-2	TGTGCCAGCAGCACAGGGCGATCTTTTTTCGAGCAGTACTTC	CASSTGRSFFEQYF
TRBD1	TRBJ2-2	.	TRBV5-1	TGCGCCAGCAGCCAAGCAGGGGGCACCGGGGAGCTGTTTTTT	CASSQAGGTGELFF
.	TRBJ1-5	.	TRBV7-2	TGTGCCAGCAGCCAAGGACCTGGGGGGACCCAGCATTTT	CASSQGPGGTQHF
.	TRBJ1-6	few	TRBV7-8	TGTGCCAGCAGCCATGGGGGCACCTATAATTCACCCCTCCACTTT	CASSHGGTYNSPLHF
.	TRBJ2-1	.	TRBV29-1	TGCAGCGTTCCGACAGGAAACAATGAGCAGTTCTTC	CSVPTGNNEQFF
.	TRBJ1-2	.	TRBV15	TGTGCCACCAGCAGAGCCTCGCGGGGGTTGGGCTACACCTTC	CATSRASRGLGYTF
TRBD1	TRBJ1-2	.	TRBV6-5	TGTGCCAGCAGTTACCTGACAGGGGGTGGCTACACCTTC	CASSYLTGGGYTF
.	TRBJ1-5	many	TRBV19	TGTGCCAGTCACCGCCGCCCAGGGGCCAATCAGCCCCAGCATTTT	CASHRRPGANQPQHF
.	TRBJ2-7	.	TRBV20-1	TGCAGTGCACCCGGACAGAATCCCTCCTACGAGCAGTACTTC	CSAPGQNPSYEQYF
.	TRBJ2-2	.	TRBV5-5	TGTGCCAGCAGCTCCAGACCGACGAACACCGGGGAGCTGTTTTTT	CASSSRPTNTGELFF
.	TRBJ1-5	many	TRBV6-2/TRBV6-3	TGTGCCAGTTTACAGGGCTTTAATCAGCCCCAGCATTTT	CASLQGFNQPQHF
.	TRBJ1-4	.	TRBV12-3/TRBV12-4	TGTGCCAGCAGGCCACAGGGCTTGGGTAATGAAAAACTGTTTTTT	CASRPQGLGNEKLFF
.	TRBJ2-5	.	TRBV15	TGTGCCACCAGCAGGGGGGCTCAGGGGGAGACCCAGTACTTC	CATSRGAQGETQYF
.	TRBJ1-1	many	TRBV3-1	TGTGCCAGCTCAGCGGACAGTAACACTGAAGCTTTCTTT	CASSADSNTEAFF
.	TRBJ1-6	once	TRBV15	TGTGCCACCAGCAGCCAAGATGGGGCCTGGGACGATAGAAGGTCACCCCTCCACTTT	CATSSQDGAWDDRRSPLHF
TRBD1	TRBJ2-6	.	TRBV29-1	TGCAGCGTTTGGACAGGGGTGAAGGTAGGGTCTGGGGCCAACGTCCTGACTTTC	CSVWTGVKVGSGANVLTF
TRBD2	TRBJ2-7	many	TRBV4-1	TGCGCCAGCAGCCAAGAGACTAGCGGGCGCAAAGAGCAGTACTTC	CASSQETSGRKEQYF
TRBD1	TRBJ2-6	few	TRBV4-2	TGTGCCAGCAGCCAACACCCGGGACAGGGGAGGATTGGGGCCAACGTCCTGACTTTC	CASSQHPGQGRIGANVLTF
.	TRBJ2-5	.	TRBV24-1	TGTGCCCCCGCTCGGACCCTCCAGTACTTC	CAPARTLQYF
.	TRBJ2-6	.	TRBV9	TGTGCCAGCAGCGTGGGGGGGGCCGACGTCCTGACTTTC	CASSVGGADVLTF
TRBD1	TRBJ1-1	.	TRBV6-5	TGTGCCATCAGTGGAGGACAGGGTTGGAACACTGAAGCTTTCTTT	CAISGGQGWNTEAFF
TRBD1	TRBJ1-6	.	TRBV9	TGTGCCAGCGGCGTAGATGGGACAGCCAATCCACCCCTCCACTTT	CASGVDGTANPPLHF
TRBD2	TRBJ2-5	.	TRBV9	TGTGCCAGCAGCGTAGTTGGGACTAGCGGTGTGACCCAGTACTTC	CASSVVGTSGVTQYF
.	TRBJ1-2	many	TRBV27	TGTGCCAGCAGTCTGAAACAGGGCCTCTATGGCTACACCTTC	CASSLKQGLYGYTF
.	TRBJ1-4	.	TRBV5-1	TGCGCCAGCACCCAAGGGACGGGCCCGAGCGGAAAACTGTTTTTT	CASTQGTGPSGKLFF
.	TRBJ2-5	.	TRBV11-2	TGTGCCAGCAGCTTCTTCGGCGGGGAGACCCAGTACTTC	CASSFFGGETQYF
.	TRBJ1-5	.	TRBV4-1	TGCGCCAGCAGCCAGGCCACCGGGGGGGGTAGACAGCCCCAGCATTTT	CASSQATGGGRQPQHF
TRBD1	TRBJ1-1	.	TRBV5-1	TGCGCCAGCAGCCCGTATGGACAGGGGACCGAAGCTTTCTTT	CASSPYGQGTEAFF
.	TRBJ1-1	.	TRBV20-1	TGCAGTGCTAGTAGCGCAGAGTTACATACAGGAAACACTGAAGCTTTCTTT	CSASSAELHTGNTEAFF
.	TRBJ1-2	many	TRBV13	TGTGCCAGCACCACTTTCAGCATCCTGAACTATGGCTACACCTTC	CASTTFSILNYGYTF
.	TRBJ1-5	many	TRBV7-6	TGTGCCAGCAGCTTAGGGGGTCTGAGCAATCAGCCCCAGCATTTT	CASSLGGLSNQPQHF
.	TRBJ2-2	.	TRBV5-1	TGCGCCAGCAGAAAACTTGGCGGGCTCTCGAACGCCGGGGAGCTGTTTTTT	CASRKLGGLSNAGELFF
.	TRBJ2-1	.	TRBV2	TGTGCCAGCAGCCAAGCGCAGGGAGGGCAGTTCTTC	CASSQAQGGQFF
TRBD2	TRBJ2-5	many	TRBV2	TGTGCCAGCAGACCCTTAGCGGGAGAGCCTGAGACCCAGTACTTC	CASRPLAGEPETQYF
.	TRBJ2-2	.	TRBV2	TGTGCCAGCAGTGAAGCGCGAGGAGTTAGAGAGCTGTTTTTT	CASSEARGVRELFF
TRBD1	TRBJ1-2	.	TRBV24-1	TGTGCCACCAGTGATAGACAGGGTTACTACACCTTC	CATSDRQGYYTF
.	TRBJ2-5	few	TRBV20-1	TGCAGTGCTAGTAGTCGGGCGGAGACCCAGTACTTC	CSASSRAETQYF
TRBD1	TRBJ2-7	.	TRBV10-3	TGTGCCATCAGGGGGACAGGGGGCTACGAGCAGTACTTC	CAIRGTGGYEQYF
.	TRBJ1-1	.	TRBV2	TGTGCCAGCAGCCTCGACAGTGGTGACACTGAAGCTTTCTTT	CASSLDSGDTEAFF
.	TRBJ1-1	.	TRBV10-3	TGTGCCATCAGTGGGGGACGGACTGAAGCTTTCTTT	CAISGGRTEAFF
.	TRBJ1-1	few	TRBV18	TGTGCCAGCTCACCACCGAAACAAGGACGCACTGAAGCTTTCTTT	CASSPPKQGRTEAFF
TRBD1	TRBJ2-7	.	TRBV10-3	TGTGCCATCAGTGAGACAGGGGCGTACTACGAGCAGTACTTC	CAISETGAYYEQYF
.	TRBJ1-2	many	TRBV3-1	TGTGCCAGCAGCCAGAGAGACAGGTTCAGCTATGGCTACACCTTC	CASSQRDRFSYGYTF
.	TRBJ2-3	.	TRBV11-2	TGTGCCAGCAGCTTAGAGGCGGAGGATACGCAGTATTTT	CASSLEAEDTQYF
.	TRBJ1-4	.	TRBV25-1	TGTGCCAGCACTTCAGGGATTGGGAAAGAAAAACTGTTTTTT	CASTSGIGKEKLFF
.	TRBJ1-6	.	TRBV7-2	TGTGCCAGCAGCCGCTTAGCTAGGGGGTCTTTTTCACCCCTCCACTTT	CASSRLARGSFSPLHF
TRBD1	TRBJ1-1	many	TRBV20-1	TGCAGTGCTACCACAGGGGAGTACACTGAAGCTTTCTTT	CSATTGEYTEAFF
TRBD2	TRBJ2-7	.	TRBV5-1	TGCGCCAGCAGCTTGGACATAGCGGGAGTGTCCGAGCAGTACTTC	CASSLDIAGVSEQYF
TRBD1	TRBJ1-5	.	TRBV29-1	TGCAGCGTCCGGACAGGGAGGATGGAGCCCCAGCATTTT	CSVRTGRMEPQHF
.	TRBJ1-2	many	TRBV5-6	TGTGCCAGCAGCTTGGTAGGCTCTGGTTATGGCTACACCTTC	CASSLVGSGYGYTF
.	TRBJ1-1	few	TRBV27	TGTGCCAGCAGTTTAATCGACAGCTACACTGAAGCTTTCTTT	CASSLIDSYTEAFF